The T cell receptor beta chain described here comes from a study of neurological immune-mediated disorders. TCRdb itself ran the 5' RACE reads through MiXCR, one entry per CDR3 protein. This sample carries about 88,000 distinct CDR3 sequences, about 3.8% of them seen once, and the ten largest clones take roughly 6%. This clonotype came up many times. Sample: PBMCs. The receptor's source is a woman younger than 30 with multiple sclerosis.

CDR3 loop: CASRGDSGPTGELFF. In DNA form, the CDR3 reads TGCGCCAGCAGGGGGGACAGTGGGCCAACCGGGGAGCTGTTTTTT. The rearrangement joins TRBV5-1 to TRBJ2-2; TRBD1 aligns across 7 bases. CDR3 length: 15 residues. With V trimmed by 5 bases and J by 5 bases, 9 bases remained unmatched. Germline lookup yields CDR1 SGHRS and CDR2 YFSETQ.